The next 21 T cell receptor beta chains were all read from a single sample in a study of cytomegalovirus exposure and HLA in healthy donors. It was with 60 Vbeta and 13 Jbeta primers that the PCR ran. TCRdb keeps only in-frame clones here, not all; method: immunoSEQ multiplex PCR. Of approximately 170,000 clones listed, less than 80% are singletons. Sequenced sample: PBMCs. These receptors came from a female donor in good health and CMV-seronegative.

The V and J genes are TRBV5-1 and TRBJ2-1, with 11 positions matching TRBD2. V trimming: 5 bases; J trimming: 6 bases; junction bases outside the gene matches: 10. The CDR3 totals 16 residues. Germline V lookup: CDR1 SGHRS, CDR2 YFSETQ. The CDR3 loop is CASSRYPTSGANEQFF. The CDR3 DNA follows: TGCGCCAGCAGTCGGTACCCGACTAGCGGGGCCAATGAGCAGTTCTTC.

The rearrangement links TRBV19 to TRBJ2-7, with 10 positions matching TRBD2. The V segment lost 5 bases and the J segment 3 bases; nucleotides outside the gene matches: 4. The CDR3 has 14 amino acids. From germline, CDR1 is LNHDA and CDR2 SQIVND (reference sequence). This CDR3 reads CASSVIAGGYEQYF. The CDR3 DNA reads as TGTGCCAGTAGTGTTATAGCGGGAGGCTACGAGCAGTACTTC.

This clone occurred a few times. The CDR3 DNA sequence: TGTGCCAGCAGTGCACGGGAGGGGGGGACCCAGTACTTC. It specifies CASSAREGGTQYF. V and J are TRBV6-1 and TRBJ2-5; TRBD2 matches 8 bases. This CDR3 spans 13 amino acids. The germline V gene has CDR1 MNHNS and CDR2 SASEGT. The V and J ends lost 4 bases and 7 bases, in that order; junction bases with no gene match: 5.

The CDR3 sequence is CASSQDVPWASGGRRTDTQYF. The CDR3 nucleotides are TGTGCCAGCAGCCAAGATGTTCCCTGGGCTAGCGGGGGGCGAAGAACAGATACGCAGTATTTT. The chain recombines TRBV4-2 with TRBJ2-3; TRBD2 agrees at 11 bases. Trimming removed 0 bases from V and 3 bases from J; junction bases left unmatched: 17. Germline V gene lookup returns CDR1 LGHNA and CDR2 YNFKEQ. This CDR3 is built from 21 residues.

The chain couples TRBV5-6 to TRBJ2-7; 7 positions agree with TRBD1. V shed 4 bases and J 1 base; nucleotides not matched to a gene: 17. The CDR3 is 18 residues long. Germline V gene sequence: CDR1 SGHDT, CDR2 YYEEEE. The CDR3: CASSPGQLRRSRSYEQYF. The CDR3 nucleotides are TGTGCCAGCAGCCCGGGACAGCTCCGCCGATCAAGGTCCTACGAGCAGTACTTC.

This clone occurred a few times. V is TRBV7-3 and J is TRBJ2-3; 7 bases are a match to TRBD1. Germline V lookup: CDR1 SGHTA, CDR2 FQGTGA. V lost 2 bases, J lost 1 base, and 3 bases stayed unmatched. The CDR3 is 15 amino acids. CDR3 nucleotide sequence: TGTGCCAGCAGCTTACACGGACAGGGCACAGATACGCAGTATTTT. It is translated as CASSLHGQGTDTQYF.

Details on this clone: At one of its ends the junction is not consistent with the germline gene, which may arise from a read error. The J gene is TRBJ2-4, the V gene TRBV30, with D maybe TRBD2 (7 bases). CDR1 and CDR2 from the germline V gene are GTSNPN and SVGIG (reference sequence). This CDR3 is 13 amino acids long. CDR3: CAWSTGRGNSQYF. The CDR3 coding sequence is TGTGCCTGGAGCACAGGGAGGGGAAACAGTCAGTACTTC.

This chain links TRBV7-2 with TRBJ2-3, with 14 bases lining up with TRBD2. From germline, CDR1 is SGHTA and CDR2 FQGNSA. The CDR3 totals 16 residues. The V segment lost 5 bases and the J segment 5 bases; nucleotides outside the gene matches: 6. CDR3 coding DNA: TGTGCCAGCAGCACGACTAGCGGGAGGGCGGGAGATACGCAGTATTTT. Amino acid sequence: CASSTTSGRAGDTQYF.

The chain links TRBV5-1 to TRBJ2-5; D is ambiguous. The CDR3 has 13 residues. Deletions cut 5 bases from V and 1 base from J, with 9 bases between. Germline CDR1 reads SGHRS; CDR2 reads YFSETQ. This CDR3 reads CASRYRPQETQYF. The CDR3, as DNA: TGCGCCAGCAGGTACAGACCCCAAGAGACCCAGTACTTC.

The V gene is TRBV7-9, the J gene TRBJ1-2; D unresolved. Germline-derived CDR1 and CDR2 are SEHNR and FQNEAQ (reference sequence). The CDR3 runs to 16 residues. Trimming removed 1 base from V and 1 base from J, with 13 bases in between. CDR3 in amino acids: CASSLVAGIFNYGYTF. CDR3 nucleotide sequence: TGTGCCAGCAGCTTAGTGGCGGGAATATTTAACTATGGCTACACCTTC.

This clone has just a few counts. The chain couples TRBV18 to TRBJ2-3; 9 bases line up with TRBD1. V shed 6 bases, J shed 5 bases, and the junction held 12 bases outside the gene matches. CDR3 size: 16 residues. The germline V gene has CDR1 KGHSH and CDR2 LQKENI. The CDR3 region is CASSPMDRGFLDTQYF. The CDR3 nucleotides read TGTGCCAGCTCTCCGATGGACAGGGGTTTTTTAGATACGCAGTATTTT.

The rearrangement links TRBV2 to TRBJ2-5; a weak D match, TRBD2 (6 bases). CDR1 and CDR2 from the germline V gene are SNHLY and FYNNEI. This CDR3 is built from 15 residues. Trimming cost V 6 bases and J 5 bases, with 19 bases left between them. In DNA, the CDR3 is TGTGCCAGCAGGGTGGGGGAACTAGCTGTCGAGACCCAGTACTTC. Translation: CASRVGELAVETQYF.

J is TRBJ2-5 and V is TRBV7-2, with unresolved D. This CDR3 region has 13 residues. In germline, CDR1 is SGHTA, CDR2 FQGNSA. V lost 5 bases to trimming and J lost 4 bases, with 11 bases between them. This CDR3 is CASSIRPRETQYF. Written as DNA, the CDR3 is TGTGCCAGCAGCATTAGACCTAGAGAGACCCAGTACTTC.

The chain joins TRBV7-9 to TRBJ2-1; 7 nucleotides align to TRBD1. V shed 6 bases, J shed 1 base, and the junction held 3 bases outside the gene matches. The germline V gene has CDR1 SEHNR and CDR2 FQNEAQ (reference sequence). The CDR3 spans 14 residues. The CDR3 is CASRRQGSYNEQFF. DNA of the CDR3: TGTGCCAGCAGGAGACAGGGTTCCTACAATGAGCAGTTCTTC.

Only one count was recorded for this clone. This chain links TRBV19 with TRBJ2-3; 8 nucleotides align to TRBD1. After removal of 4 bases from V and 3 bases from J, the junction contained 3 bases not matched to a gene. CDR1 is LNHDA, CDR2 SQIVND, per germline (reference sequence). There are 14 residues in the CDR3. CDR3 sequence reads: CASSTDRETDTQYF. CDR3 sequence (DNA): TGTGCCAGTAGTACGGACAGGGAGACAGATACGCAGTATTTT.

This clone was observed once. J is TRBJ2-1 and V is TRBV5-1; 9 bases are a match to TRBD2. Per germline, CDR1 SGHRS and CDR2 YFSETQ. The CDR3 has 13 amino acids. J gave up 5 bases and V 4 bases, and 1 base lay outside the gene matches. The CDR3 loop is CASSPSGNNEQFF. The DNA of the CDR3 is TGCGCCAGCAGCCCTAGCGGGAACAATGAGCAGTTCTTC.

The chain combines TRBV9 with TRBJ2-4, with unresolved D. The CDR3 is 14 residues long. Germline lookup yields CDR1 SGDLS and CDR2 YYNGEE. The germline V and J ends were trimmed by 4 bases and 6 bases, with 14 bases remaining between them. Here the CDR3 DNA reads TGTGCCAGCAGCCCCCGAGAGTTTGTAAACATTCAGTACTTC. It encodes CASSPREFVNIQYF.

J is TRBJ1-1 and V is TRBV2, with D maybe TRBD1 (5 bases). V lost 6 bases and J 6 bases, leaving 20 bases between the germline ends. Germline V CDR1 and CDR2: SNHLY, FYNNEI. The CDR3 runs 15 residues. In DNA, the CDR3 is TGTGCCAGCAGCGTGGGGGGGGGACGGGCTCCTGAAGCTTTCTTT. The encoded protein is CASSVGGGRAPEAFF.

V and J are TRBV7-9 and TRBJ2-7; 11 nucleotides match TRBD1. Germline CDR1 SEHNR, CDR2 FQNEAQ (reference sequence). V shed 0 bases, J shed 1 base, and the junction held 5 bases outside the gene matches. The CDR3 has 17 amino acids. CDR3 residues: CASSLAGGQGGSYEQYF. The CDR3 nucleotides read TGTGCCAGCAGCTTAGCGGGGGGACAGGGGGGATCCTACGAGCAGTACTTC.

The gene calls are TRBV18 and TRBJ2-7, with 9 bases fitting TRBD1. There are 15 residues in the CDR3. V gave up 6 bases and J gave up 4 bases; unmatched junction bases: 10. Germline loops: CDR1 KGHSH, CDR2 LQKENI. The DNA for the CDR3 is TGTGCCAGCTCCTACAACAGGGGGCGCAATTACGAGCAGTACTTC. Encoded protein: CASSYNRGRNYEQYF.

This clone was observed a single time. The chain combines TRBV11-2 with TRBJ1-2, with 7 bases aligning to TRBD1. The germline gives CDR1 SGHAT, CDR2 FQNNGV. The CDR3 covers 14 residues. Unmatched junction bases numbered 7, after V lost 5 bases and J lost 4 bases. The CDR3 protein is CASSVLQGTYGYTF. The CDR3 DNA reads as TGTGCCAGCAGCGTACTACAGGGGACCTATGGCTACACCTTC. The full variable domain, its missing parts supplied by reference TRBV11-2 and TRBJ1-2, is EAGVAQSPRYKIIEKRQSVAFWCNPISGHATLYWYQQILGQGPKLLIQFQNNGVVDDSQLPKDRFSAERLKGVDSTLKIQPAKLEDSAVYLCASSVLQGTYGYTFGSGTRLTVV.